These 28 T cell receptor beta chains were sequenced from one sample in a study of T cell responses to AZD1222 COVID-19 vaccine. The data were produced by immunoSEQ multiplex PCR, yet TCRdb's version contains in-frame clones alone and is incomplete. The table shows roughly 91,000 clones, with nearly 90% occurring only once. Source: peripheral blood, taken on day 0 of AZD1222 vaccination. These receptors were obtained from an adult in good health.

V gene TRBV6-5 combines with J gene TRBJ1-6; perhaps TRBD1 as D (6 bases). Per the germline V gene, CDR1 is MNHEY and CDR2 is SVGAGI. The CDR3 sequence is 15 residues long. V shed 10 bases and J shed 7 bases, with 20 bases lying between them. This CDR3 is CATLPPGVTNSPLHF. For the CDR3, the DNA is TGTGCCACCTTACCCCCAGGGGTTACGAATTCACCCCTCCACTTT.

The genes are TRBV10-3 and TRBJ2-1; D is unresolved. CDR3 length equals 13 residues. V lost 6 bases and J lost 4, with 10 bases in between. CDR1 ENHRY and CDR2 SYGVKD come from the germline V gene. The chain's CDR3 is CAIRETFYNEQFF. Here the CDR3 DNA reads TGTGCCATCAGGGAGACTTTTTACAATGAGCAGTTCTTC.

The V call is TRBV19, the J call TRBJ2-2, with 8 bases that match TRBD2. The length of the CDR3 is 17 residues. Unmatched junction bases numbered 14, after V lost 3 bases and J lost 8 bases. Per germline, CDR1 LNHDA and CDR2 SQIVND (reference sequence). DNA for the CDR3: TGTGCCAGTAGTATGACAGCCGGGAGGGTGGTGATGGGGGAGCTGTTTTTT. This encodes CASSMTAGRVVMGELFF.

The chain recombines TRBV13 with TRBJ1-1, with 7 positions matching TRBD1. The ends lost 1 base at V and 1 base at J; junction bases unmatched: 3. Germline lookup yields CDR1 PRHDT and CDR2 FYEKMQ (reference sequence). The CDR3 has 15 residues. CDR3 loop: CASSLARDRNTEAFF. The CDR3 coding sequence is TGTGCCAGCAGCTTAGCCCGGGACAGGAACACTGAAGCTTTCTTT.

The chain has TRBV7-3 and TRBJ2-1; D perhaps matches TRBD2 (6 bases). Germline assignment: CDR1 SGHTA and CDR2 FQGTGA. The CDR3 runs 16 residues. Deletions cut 1 base from V and 2 bases from J, with 12 bases between. CDR3 sequence reads: CASSLIGGNAYNEQFF. The CDR3 coding sequence is TGTGCCAGCAGCTTAATTGGCGGGAATGCCTACAATGAGCAGTTCTTC.

This sequence joins TRBV11-3 and TRBJ1-1; TRBD1 aligns across 8 bases. The CDR3 is 13 amino acids. Germline CDR1 SGHNT, CDR2 YENEEA. Trimming cost V 6 bases and J 11 bases; bases outside gene matches: 11. The CDR3 here is CASSLIQGASAFF. CDR3 nucleotides: TGTGCCAGCAGTCTTATTCAGGGGGCATCGGCTTTCTTT.

The chain employs TRBV30 and TRBJ2-5; the match to TRBD2 covers 8 bases. CDR1 GTSNPN and CDR2 SVGIG come from the germline V gene (reference sequence). The J segment lost 5 bases and the V segment lost 4 bases, leaving 9 bases of the junction unmatched. This CDR3 is built from 14 residues. This chain's CDR3 is CAWKSGSRGETQYF. For the CDR3, the DNA is TGTGCCTGGAAAAGCGGGAGTCGAGGGGAGACCCAGTACTTC. Variable domain in full (rest from reference TRBV30 and TRBJ2-5): SQTIHQWPATLVQPVGSPLSLECTVEGTSNPNLYWYRQAAGRGLQLLFYSVGIGQISSEVPQNLSASRPQDRQFILSSKKLLLSDSGFYLCAWKSGSRGETQYFGPGTRLLVL.

This rearrangement joins TRBV6-4 to TRBJ2-1; 11 bases line up with TRBD2. The germline V gene has CDR1 MRHNA and CDR2 SNTAGT. V shed 4 bases and J 5 bases; nucleotides not matched to a gene: 7. The CDR3 is made up of 16 amino acids. The CDR3 DNA sequence: TGTGCCAGCAGTGTGGCCGGGACTAGCGGCAACAATGAGCAGTTCTTC. Residues: CASSVAGTSGNNEQFF.

The rearrangement links TRBV6-4 to TRBJ2-1; 10 bases are shared with TRBD2. J was trimmed by 1 base and V by 3 bases; bases with no gene match: 15. Germline-derived CDR1 and CDR2 are MRHNA and SNTAGT. This CDR3 is 20 amino acids long. The CDR3 DNA reads as TGTGCCAGCAGTGAAAGCCCCCTAAGCGGGAGGGCCGTATCCTACAATGAGCAGTTCTTC. This codes for CASSESPLSGRAVSYNEQFF.

The rearrangement links TRBV11-2 to TRBJ2-1, with a weak D call TRBD2 (7 bases). Deletions cut 3 bases from V and 9 bases from J, with 18 bases between. The CDR3 is 15 amino acids. Germline values: CDR1 SGHAT, CDR2 FQNNGV. CDR3 nucleotide sequence: TGTGCCAGCAGCTTGGTACTGGGGGGGGCCGGTGAGCAGTTCTTC. The encoded protein is CASSLVLGGAGEQFF.

This rearrangement joins TRBV5-8 to TRBJ1-5; D might be TRBD1 (5 bases). The CDR3 consists of 14 residues. Germline V gene data show CDR1 as SGHTS and CDR2 as YDEGEE. The CDR3 region is CATGGFQSNQPQHF. The CDR3 DNA sequence: TGTGCTACGGGGGGGTTCCAGAGCAATCAGCCCCAGCATTTT.

The chain has TRBV4-3 and TRBJ1-2, with 8 bases matching TRBD1. Trimming took 1 base from V and 2 from J; bases not matched to a gene: 6. CDR1 LGHNA and CDR2 YSLEER come from the germline V gene. This CDR3 has 16 amino acids. DNA for the CDR3: TGCGCCAGCAGCCAAGGTGGAACAGGGGGAAACTATGGCTACACCTTC. This encodes CASSQGGTGGNYGYTF.

This chain connects TRBV19 to TRBJ2-1; 11 nucleotides line up with TRBD2. V dropped 5 bases and J dropped 3; count of bases not matched to a gene: 3. The CDR3 covers 15 residues. Germline V gene lookup returns CDR1 LNHDA and CDR2 SQIVND (reference sequence). CDR3 in DNA: TGTGCCAGTAGTGTTAGCGGGGGGGGCTACAATGAGCAGTTCTTC. It specifies CASSVSGGGYNEQFF.

The chain links TRBV2 to TRBJ1-1; 8 positions match TRBD1. With 6 bases clipped from V and 3 bases from J, the junction kept 3 bases outside the gene matches. The CDR3 loop spans 13 amino acids. The germline gives CDR1 SNHLY, CDR2 FYNNEI. The CDR3 loop is CASRLTGDTEAFF. The CDR3 nucleotides read TGTGCCAGCAGGTTGACAGGGGACACTGAAGCTTTCTTT.

This clone showed up just once. V and J are TRBV6-5 and TRBJ2-3; maybe TRBD2 (5 bases). Between the trimmed V and J ends, which lost 5 bases and 0 bases, there was a span of 9 bases. CDR1 and CDR2 (germline): MNHEY, SVGAGI. The CDR3 totals 14 residues. The CDR3 nucleotides are TGTGCCAGCAGTCGGACTGGTAGCACAGATACGCAGTATTTT. Translating gives CASSRTGSTDTQYF.

This sequence joins TRBV6-1 and TRBJ2-7; 10 nucleotides agree with TRBD1. CDR1 is MNHNS and CDR2 is SASEGT in the germline V gene. J lost 9 bases, V lost 1 base, and 9 bases had no gene match. This CDR3 region has 15 residues. The CDR3 loop is CASSEVRTGGRGQYV. DNA for the CDR3: TGTGCCAGCAGTGAAGTGCGGACAGGGGGTAGAGGGCAGTACGTC.

This clone has only one observation. The genes are TRBV19 and TRBJ1-1, with D unclear. V dropped 8 bases and J dropped 2 bases, with 12 bases sitting between them. The CDR3 runs to 13 residues. Looked up from germline, CDR1 is LNHDA and CDR2 is SQIVND (reference sequence). The DNA for the CDR3 is TGTGCCAGTGCCCTCAGACTAAACACTGAAGCTTTCTTT. It yields the protein CASALRLNTEAFF.

V gene TRBV6-5 combines with J gene TRBJ2-5; TRBD1 aligns across 8 bases. The CDR3 consists of 16 residues. Germline V lookup: CDR1 MNHEY, CDR2 SVGAGI. V was pared by 0 bases and J by 4 bases, with 7 bases of the junction left unmatched. The CDR3 DNA follows: TGTGCCAGCAGTTACTCGAGACTAACAGGGGGAGAGACCCAGTACTTC. Encoded protein: CASSYSRLTGGETQYF.

The chain uses TRBV19 and TRBJ2-3, with 13 bases identical to TRBD2. Germline assignment: CDR1 LNHDA and CDR2 SQIVND (reference sequence). J gave up 5 bases and V 4 bases, and 9 bases lay outside the gene matches. The CDR3 is 17 residues long. CDR3 in amino acids: CASSTELAGGPKDTQYF. The DNA of the CDR3 is TGTGCCAGTAGTACCGAACTAGCGGGAGGGCCCAAAGATACGCAGTATTTT. The variable domain in full, completed from reference TRBV19 and TRBJ2-3, reads DGGITQSPKYLFRKEGQNVTLSCEQNLNHDAMYWYRQDPGQGLRLIYYSQIVNDFQKGDIAEGYSVSREKKESFPLTVTSAQKNPTAFYLCASSTELAGGPKDTQYFGPGTRLTVL.

The V call is TRBV30, the J call TRBJ1-2; no clear D gene. There are 11 residues in the CDR3. V shed 5 bases and J shed 6 bases, with 10 bases lying between them. In germline, CDR1 is GTSNPN, CDR2 SVGIG (reference sequence). CDR3 region: CAWFRENGYTF. In DNA form, the CDR3 reads TGTGCCTGGTTCCGGGAGAATGGCTACACCTTC.

This sequence joins TRBV29-1 and TRBJ1-2; D unclear. The V gene lost 0 bases and the J gene lost 4 bases, with 9 bases spanning the gap. This CDR3 region has 13 residues. Germline CDR1 is SQVTM and CDR2 is ANQGSEA. The CDR3 sequence: CSVEDRQTYGYTF. For the CDR3, the DNA is TGCAGCGTTGAAGATCGACAAACCTATGGCTACACCTTC.

V usage is TRBV5-1 and J usage is TRBJ1-3; D might be TRBD1 (5 bases). The CDR3 has 17 residues. Germline CDR1 SGHRS, CDR2 YFSETQ. The V end lost 0 bases, the J end lost 2 bases, and 15 bases lay between the germline ends. The CDR3 coding sequence is TGCGCCAGCAGCTTGGGGAATGGGGCAGGGACTGGAAACACCATATATTTT. Translating gives CASSLGNGAGTGNTIYF.

The chain combines TRBV10-2 with TRBJ1-1, with 7 bases that match TRBD1. The junction had 4 bases not matched to a gene; V was cut back by 6 bases and J by 0 bases. The V gene's germline CDR1 is WSHSY and CDR2 SAAADI. CDR3 length equals 14 residues. The CDR3 nucleotides are TGCGCCAGCAGACCGGGACAGCTGAACACTGAAGCTTTCTTT. It codes for CASRPGQLNTEAFF.

This clone occurred once. J is TRBJ2-5 and V is TRBV6-5; possibly TRBD2 for D (5 bases). The CDR3 has 13 amino acids. V gave up 7 bases and J gave up 4 bases, with 13 bases separating them. Germline V gene data show CDR1 as MNHEY and CDR2 as SVGAGI. The CDR3 is CASTGWGGETQYF. CDR3 nucleotides: TGTGCCAGCACGGGATGGGGTGGAGAGACCCAGTACTTC.

The CDR3 is CASSLGGPLYEQFF. The CDR3 coding sequence is TGTGCCAGCAGCTTAGGGGGTCCTTTGTATGAGCAGTTCTTC. The chain employs TRBV11-3 and TRBJ2-1; the D is unclear. The V end lost 1 base, the J end lost 8 bases, and 12 bases lay between the germline ends. Per the germline V gene, CDR1 is SGHNT and CDR2 is YENEEA. CDR3 length: 14 amino acids. Full variable domain (rest looked up from reference TRBV11-3 and TRBJ2-1): EAGVVQSPRYKIIEKKQPVAFWCNPISGHNTLYWYLQNLGQGPELLIRYENEEAVDDSQLPKDRFSAERLKGVDSTLKIQPAELGDSAVYLCASSLGGPLYEQFFGPGTRLTVL.

The chain links TRBV11-2 to TRBJ1-1; 7 bases are shared with TRBD1. Per germline, CDR1 SGHAT and CDR2 FQNNGV. V dropped 1 base and J dropped 4; count of bases not matched to a gene: 6. The CDR3 runs to 15 residues. DNA of the CDR3: TGTGCCAGCAGCTTAGCCCGAGCAGGGGGCACTGAAGCTTTCTTT. Translated: CASSLARAGGTEAFF.

The rearrangement uses TRBV5-5 and TRBJ1-2; D remains ambiguous. Germline V lookup: CDR1 SGHKS, CDR2 YYEKEE (reference sequence). V was shortened by 0 bases and J by 3 bases, with 6 bases between the two germline ends. The CDR3 is 13 amino acids. The DNA for the CDR3 is TGTGCCAGCAGCTTGGAAGGCTACTATGGCTACACCTTC. It yields the protein CASSLEGYYGYTF.

The J gene is TRBJ2-5, the V gene TRBV7-2; perhaps TRBD2 as D (5 bases). Germline V CDR1 and CDR2: SGHTA, FQGNSA. V lost 0 bases to trimming and J lost 4 bases, with 18 bases between them. CDR3 size: 17 residues. The CDR3 protein is CASSLALFGSGRETQYF. The CDR3 bases are TGTGCCAGCAGCTTAGCGCTGTTTGGGAGTGGGAGAGAGACCCAGTACTTC.